The clone carrying this T cell receptor (beta chain) has more than one count but fewer than ten. Its specificity is not known. Next came a second PCR, run for roughly 6 to 11 cycles, which used a sample-barcoded 5' primer along with a J-beta primer mix. TCRdb processed the 5' RACE reads anew with MiXCR; each CDR3 protein has one entry. The sample contains 1.5 million to 2 million distinct CDR3 sequences, about 50% of which appear only once. The source of the sample is a study of blood T cells in healthy people across ages. Broader study findings: With donor CMV status unknown, expanded clonotype changes were possibly confounded.

The CDR3 has 18 residues. Between the trimmed V and J ends, which lost 3 bases and 4 bases, there was a span of 22 bases. Germline V gene data show CDR1 as MDHEN and CDR2 as SYDVKM. The chain joins TRBV28 to TRBJ2-1, with a weak D call TRBD2 (7 bases). Source material: blood. The receptor comes from a woman aged 40 to 50 in good health. The CDR3 protein is CASSFPLAGATIYNEQFF. Written as DNA, the CDR3 is TGTGCCAGCAGTTTCCCTCTTGCGGGGGCGACCATATACAATGAGCAGTTCTTC.